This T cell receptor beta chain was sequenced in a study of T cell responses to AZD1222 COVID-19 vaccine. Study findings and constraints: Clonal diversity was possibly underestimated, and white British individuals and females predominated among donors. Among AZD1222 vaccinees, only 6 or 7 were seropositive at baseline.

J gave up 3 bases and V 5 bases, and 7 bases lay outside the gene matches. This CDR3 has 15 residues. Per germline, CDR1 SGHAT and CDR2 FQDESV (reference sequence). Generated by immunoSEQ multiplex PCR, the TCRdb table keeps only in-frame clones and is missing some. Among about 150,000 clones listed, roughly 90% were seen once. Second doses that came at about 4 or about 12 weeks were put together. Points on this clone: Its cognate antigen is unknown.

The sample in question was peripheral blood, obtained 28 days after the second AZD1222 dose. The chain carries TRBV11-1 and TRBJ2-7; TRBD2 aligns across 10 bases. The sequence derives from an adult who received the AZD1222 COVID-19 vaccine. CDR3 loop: CASSAGTSDLYEQYF. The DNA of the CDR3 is TGTGCCAGCAGCGCCGGGACTAGCGACCTCTACGAGCAGTACTTC. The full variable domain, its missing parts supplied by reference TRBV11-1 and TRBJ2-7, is EAEVAQSPRYKITEKSQAVAFWCDPISGHATLYWYRQILGQGPELLVQFQDESVVDDSQLPKDRFSAERLKGVDSTLKIQPAELGDSAMYLCASSAGTSDLYEQYFGPGTRLTVT.